This TCR beta chain was found in a study of cytomegalovirus exposure and HLA in healthy donors. Findings of the study overall: Later, TCR association rates were found to vary by HLA locus, highest for DRB1 and lowest for HLA-C.

The table lists this clone with a count of one. Antigen unknown. PCR amplification relied on 60 Vbeta primers (plus 13 Jbeta primers). Using immunoSEQ multiplex PCR, the repertoire was profiled, and TCRdb retains in-frame clones only, with some absent. This sample has about 92,000 clones, with 81% found just once. The CDR3 loop spans 15 amino acids. CDR1 is LNHDA and CDR2 is SQIVND in the germline V gene (reference sequence). Trimming cost V 3 bases and J 1 base, with 9 bases left between them. The source is a girl aged 2-10 years in good health and CMV-seropositive. The sequenced material came from PBMCs. This rearrangement joins TRBV19 to TRBJ1-4; no reliable D call. The CDR3 nucleotides are TGTGCCAGTAGTATGCTCGGGGTAACTAATGAAAAACTGTTTTTT. Its protein is CASSMLGVTNEKLFF.